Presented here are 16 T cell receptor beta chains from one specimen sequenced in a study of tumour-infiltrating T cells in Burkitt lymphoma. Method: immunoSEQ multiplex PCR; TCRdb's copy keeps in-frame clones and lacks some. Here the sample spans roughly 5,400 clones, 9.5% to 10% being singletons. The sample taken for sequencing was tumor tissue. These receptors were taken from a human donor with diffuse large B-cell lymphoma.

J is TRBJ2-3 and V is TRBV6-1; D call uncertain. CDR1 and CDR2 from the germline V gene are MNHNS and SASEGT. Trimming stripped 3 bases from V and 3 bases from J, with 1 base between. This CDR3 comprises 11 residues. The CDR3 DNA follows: TGTGCCAGCAGTGATACAGATACGCAGTATTTT. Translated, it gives CASSDTDTQYF.

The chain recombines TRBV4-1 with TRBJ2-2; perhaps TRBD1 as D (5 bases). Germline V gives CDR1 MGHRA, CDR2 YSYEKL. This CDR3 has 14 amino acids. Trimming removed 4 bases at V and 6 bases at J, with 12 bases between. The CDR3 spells CASSLQTGSGELFF. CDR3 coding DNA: TGCGCCAGCAGCCTTCAAACAGGTTCCGGGGAGCTGTTTTTT.

Here the CDR3 reads CASTKYPSGQYYNSPLHF. In DNA, the CDR3 is TGTGCCAGTACTAAATACCCCTCAGGACAGTACTATAATTCACCCCTCCACTTT. The rearrangement joins TRBV19 to TRBJ1-6; TRBD1 might be the D (6 bases). Trimming took 7 bases from V and 3 from J, leaving 22 bases between them. From germline, CDR1 is LNHDA and CDR2 SQIVND (reference sequence). The CDR3 totals 18 residues.

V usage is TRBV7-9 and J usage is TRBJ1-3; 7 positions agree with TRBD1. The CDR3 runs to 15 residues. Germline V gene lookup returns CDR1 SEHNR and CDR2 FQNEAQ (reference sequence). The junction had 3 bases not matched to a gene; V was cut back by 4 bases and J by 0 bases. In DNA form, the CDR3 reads TGTGCCAGCAGCTCAGGGACAGCCTCTGGAAACACCATATATTTT. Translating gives CASSSGTASGNTIYF.

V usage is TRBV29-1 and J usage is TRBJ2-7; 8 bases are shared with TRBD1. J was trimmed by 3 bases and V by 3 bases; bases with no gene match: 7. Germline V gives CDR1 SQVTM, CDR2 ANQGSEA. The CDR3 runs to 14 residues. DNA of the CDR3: TGCAGCGTTGACCTAGGACAGGGCGGCTACGAGCAGTACTTC. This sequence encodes CSVDLGQGGYEQYF.

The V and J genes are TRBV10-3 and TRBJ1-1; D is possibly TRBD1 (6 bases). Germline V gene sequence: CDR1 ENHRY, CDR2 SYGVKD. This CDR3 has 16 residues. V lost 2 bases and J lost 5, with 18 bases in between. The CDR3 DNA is TGTGCCATCAGTGAGACTCAGACAGGCGGAGAAACTGAAGCTTTCTTT. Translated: CAISETQTGGETEAFF.

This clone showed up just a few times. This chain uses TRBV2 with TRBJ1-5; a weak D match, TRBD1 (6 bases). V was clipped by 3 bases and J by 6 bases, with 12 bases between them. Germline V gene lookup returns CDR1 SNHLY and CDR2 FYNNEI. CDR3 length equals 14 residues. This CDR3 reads CASSDSGAGQPQHF. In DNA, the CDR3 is TGTGCCAGCAGTGATTCGGGGGCTGGTCAGCCCCAGCATTTT.

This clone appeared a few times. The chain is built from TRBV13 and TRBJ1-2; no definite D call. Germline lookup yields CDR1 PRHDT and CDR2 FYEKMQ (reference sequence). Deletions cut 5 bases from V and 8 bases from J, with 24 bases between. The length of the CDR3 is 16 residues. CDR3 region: CASSKGPTGDTMGYTF. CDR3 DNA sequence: TGTGCCAGCAGCAAGGGTCCGACCGGCGATACTATGGGCTACACCTTC.

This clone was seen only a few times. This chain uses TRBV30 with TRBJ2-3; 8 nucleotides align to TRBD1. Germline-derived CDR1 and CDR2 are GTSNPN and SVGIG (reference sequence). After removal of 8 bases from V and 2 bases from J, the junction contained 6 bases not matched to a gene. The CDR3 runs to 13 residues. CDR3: CAGTGSYTDTQYF. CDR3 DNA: TGTGCCGGGACAGGTTCCTACACAGATACGCAGTATTTT.

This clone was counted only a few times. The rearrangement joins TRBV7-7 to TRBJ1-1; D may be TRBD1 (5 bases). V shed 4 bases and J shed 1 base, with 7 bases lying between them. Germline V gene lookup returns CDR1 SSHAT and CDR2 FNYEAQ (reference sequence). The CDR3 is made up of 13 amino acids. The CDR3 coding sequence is TGTGCCAGCAGCTCCGACAGGAACACTGAAGCTTTCTTT. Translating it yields CASSSDRNTEAFF.

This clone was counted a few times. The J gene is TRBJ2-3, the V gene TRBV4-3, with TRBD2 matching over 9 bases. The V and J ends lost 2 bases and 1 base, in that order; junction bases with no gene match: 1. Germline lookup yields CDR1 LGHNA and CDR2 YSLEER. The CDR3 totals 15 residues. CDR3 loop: CASSQIAGGTDTQYF. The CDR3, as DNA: TGCGCCAGCAGCCAAATAGCGGGAGGCACAGATACGCAGTATTTT.

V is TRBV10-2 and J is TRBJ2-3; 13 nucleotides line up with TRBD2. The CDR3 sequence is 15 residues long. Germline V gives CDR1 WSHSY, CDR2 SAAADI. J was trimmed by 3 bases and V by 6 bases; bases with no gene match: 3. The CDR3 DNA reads TGCGCCAGCAGACGACTAGCGGGGGGTACAGATACGCAGTATTTT. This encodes CASRRLAGGTDTQYF.

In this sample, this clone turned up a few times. The CDR3 nucleotides are TGCGCCAGCAGCCACACCGGGACAGGGGCAAACACCTTC. It yields the protein CASSHTGTGANTF. This rearrangement joins TRBV4-3 to TRBJ1-2; 10 nucleotides line up with TRBD1. This CDR3 has 13 residues. Per the germline V gene, CDR1 is LGHNA and CDR2 is YSLEER. The V and J ends lost 3 bases and 12 bases, in that order; junction bases with no gene match: 7.

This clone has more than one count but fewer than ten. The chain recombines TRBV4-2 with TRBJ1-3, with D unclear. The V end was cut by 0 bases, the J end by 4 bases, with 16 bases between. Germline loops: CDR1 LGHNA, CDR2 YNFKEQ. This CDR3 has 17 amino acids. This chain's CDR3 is CASSQDAGLGLGNTIYF. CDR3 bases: TGTGCCAGCAGCCAAGATGCGGGCCTTGGACTGGGAAACACCATATATTTT.

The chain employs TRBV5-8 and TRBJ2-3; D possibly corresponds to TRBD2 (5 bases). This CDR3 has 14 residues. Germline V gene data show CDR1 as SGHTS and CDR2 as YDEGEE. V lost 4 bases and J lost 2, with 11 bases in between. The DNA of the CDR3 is TGTGCCAGCAGCATCGGACTTACCACAGATACGCAGTATTTT. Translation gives CASSIGLTTDTQYF.

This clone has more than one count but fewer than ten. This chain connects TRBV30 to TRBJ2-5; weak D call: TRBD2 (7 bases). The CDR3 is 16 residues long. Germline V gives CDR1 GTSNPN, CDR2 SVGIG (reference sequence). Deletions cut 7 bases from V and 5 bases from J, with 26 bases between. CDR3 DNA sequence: TGTGCCTTCTCTGAGTGGAATGCGGGGGCAGGTGAGACCCAGTACTTC. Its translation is CAFSEWNAGAGETQYF.